This TCR beta chain was obtained from a study of immune evolution from preneoplasia to lung adenocarcinoma. Points from the study as a whole: From normal lung to invasive adenocarcinoma, top clone frequencies appeared to decrease.

A word on this clone: Its antigen is currently unknown.

The germline V and J ends were trimmed by 4 bases and 1 base, with 6 bases remaining between them. The germline V gene encodes CDR1 SGHRS and CDR2 YFSETQ. The CDR3 runs to 12 residues. Produced via immunoSEQ multiplex PCR; TCRdb's table is partial and in-frame only. Of roughly 5,300 clones listed, approximately 83% are singletons. The sequence derives from a person between 50 and 69 years old with lung adenocarcinoma. The specimen sequenced was FFPE invasive lung adenocarcinoma tissue. V gene TRBV5-1 combines with J gene TRBJ2-7; D not certain. Written as DNA, the CDR3 is TGCGCCAGCAGCATCGCTTCCTACGAGCAGTACTTC. Translation: CASSIASYEQYF.